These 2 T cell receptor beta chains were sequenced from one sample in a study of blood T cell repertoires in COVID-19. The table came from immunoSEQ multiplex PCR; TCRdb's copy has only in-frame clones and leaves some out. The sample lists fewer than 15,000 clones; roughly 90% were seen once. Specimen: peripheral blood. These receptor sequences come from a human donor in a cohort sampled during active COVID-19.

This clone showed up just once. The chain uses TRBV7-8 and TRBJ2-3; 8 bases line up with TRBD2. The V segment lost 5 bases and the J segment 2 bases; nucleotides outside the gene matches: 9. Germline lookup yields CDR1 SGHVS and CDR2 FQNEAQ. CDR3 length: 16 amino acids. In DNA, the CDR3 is TGTGCCAGCAGCCCTCGAGCGGGGGCGACCACAGATACGCAGTATTTT. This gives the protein CASSPRAGATTDTQYF. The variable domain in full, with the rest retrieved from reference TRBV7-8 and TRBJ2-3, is GAGVSQSPRYKVAKRGQDVALRCDPISGHVSLFWYQQALGQGPEFLTYFQNEAQLDKSGLPSDRFFAERPEGSVSTLKIQRTQQEDSAVYLCASSPRAGATTDTQYFGPGTRLTVL.

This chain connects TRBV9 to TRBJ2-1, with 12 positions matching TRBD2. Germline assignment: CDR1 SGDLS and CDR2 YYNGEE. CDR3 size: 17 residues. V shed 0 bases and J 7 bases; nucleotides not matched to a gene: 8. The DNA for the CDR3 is TGTGCCAGCAGCGTAGTAACTAGCGGGGGGAGTGGAAATGAGCAGTTCTTC. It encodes CASSVVTSGGSGNEQFF.